The 16 T cell receptor beta chains below all came from one sample that was sequenced in a study of blood T cell repertoires in COVID-19. The table came from immunoSEQ multiplex PCR; TCRdb's copy has only in-frame clones and leaves some out. The profile shows 150,000 to 190,000 clones, about four fifths of them singletons. Sequenced sample: peripheral blood. The receptors were gathered from a woman of 80 years or more with acute or convalescent COVID-19.

The chain uses TRBV5-1 and TRBJ1-1; D unresolved. Germline loops: CDR1 SGHRS, CDR2 YFSETQ. V was shortened by 0 bases and J by 2 bases, with 8 bases between the two germline ends. The CDR3 loop spans 14 amino acids. CDR3 in amino acids: CASSLATINTEAFF. CDR3 nucleotides: TGCGCCAGCAGCTTGGCGACAATCAACACTGAAGCTTTCTTT.

This clone appeared a few times. The chain is built from TRBV18 and TRBJ1-5; D ambiguous. The V and J ends lost 2 bases and 7 bases respectively, with 18 bases between them. CDR1 and CDR2 (germline): KGHSH, LQKENI. CDR3 length: 16 residues. As DNA, the CDR3 is TGTGCCAGCTCACCAAGTATAGGAGAGAGGGTCCAGCCCCAGCATTTT. This sequence encodes CASSPSIGERVQPQHF.

J is TRBJ1-5 and V is TRBV7-2, with a weak D call TRBD1 (6 bases). Trimming pared 0 bases from V and 3 bases from J, leaving 12 bases between. The germline V gene encodes CDR1 SGHTA and CDR2 FQGNSA. The CDR3 extends over 16 amino acids. CDR3 in amino acids: CASSLAGGTFNQPQHF. CDR3 in DNA: TGTGCCAGCAGCTTAGCCGGGGGGACATTCAATCAGCCCCAGCATTTT.

This chain uses TRBV5-6 with TRBJ1-4; D is unresolved. Germline V gene lookup returns CDR1 SGHDT and CDR2 YYEEEE. The CDR3 consists of 14 residues. V lost 1 base, J lost 2 bases, and 6 bases lay in between. This CDR3 reads CASSLLATNEKLFF. In DNA form, the CDR3 reads TGTGCCAGCAGCTTGCTCGCGACTAATGAAAAACTGTTTTTT.

This clone was seen a handful of times. This chain joins TRBV18 and TRBJ1-2, with a tentative D call TRBD1 (6 bases). CDR3 length: 14 amino acids. V was trimmed by 2 bases and J by 2 bases, leaving 9 bases between them. Germline CDR1 KGHSH, CDR2 LQKENI. CDR3 sequence: CASSPKQGNYGYTF. The CDR3 nucleotides are TGTGCCAGCTCACCAAAACAGGGAAACTATGGCTACACCTTC.

CDR3 in DNA: TGTGCCAGCTCACCAGGGGAGGGCAATCACTACGAGCAGTACTTC. Translating gives CASSPGEGNHYEQYF. The V and J genes are TRBV18 and TRBJ2-7, with TRBD2 matching over 7 bases. Germline V lookup: CDR1 KGHSH, CDR2 LQKENI. J lost 3 bases, V lost 2 bases, and 7 bases had no gene match. This CDR3 contains 15 residues.

The V and J genes are TRBV5-4 and TRBJ2-3; D is possibly TRBD1 (5 bases). The CDR3 extends over 14 amino acids. Trimming took 0 bases from V and 3 from J, leaving 8 bases between them. The V gene's germline CDR1 is SGHNT and CDR2 YYREEE (reference sequence). The DNA of the CDR3 is TGTGCCAGCAGCTTGGCAGGGCCGACAGATACGCAGTATTTT. Translation: CASSLAGPTDTQYF.

V and J are TRBV6-5 and TRBJ1-6; D perhaps matches TRBD1 (5 bases). The CDR3 runs to 14 residues. The V end lost 5 bases, the J end lost 3 bases, and 8 bases lay between the germline ends. CDR1 and CDR2 from the germline V gene are MNHEY and SVGAGI. CDR3 in amino acids: CASSRTSYNSPLHF. The CDR3 DNA follows: TGTGCCAGCAGTAGGACAAGCTATAATTCACCCCTCCACTTT.

The rearrangement links TRBV29-1 to TRBJ1-2; D may be TRBD1 (5 bases). CDR1 is SQVTM and CDR2 is ANQGSEA in the germline V gene. The CDR3 extends over 14 amino acids. V was pared by 7 bases and J by 2 bases, with 17 bases between. This CDR3 reads CSAPLPGGNYGYTF. CDR3 coding DNA: TGCAGCGCCCCTCTGCCCGGGGGGAACTATGGCTACACCTTC.

The V call is TRBV6-5, the J call TRBJ2-7; 8 bases are a match to TRBD2. V lost 10 bases to trimming and J lost 4 bases; unmatched junction nucleotides: 12. The germline V gene has CDR1 MNHEY and CDR2 SVGAGI. The CDR3 length is 14 residues. CDR3 nucleotides: TGTGCCACCATACCCCCAAGCGGGAGTTACGAGCAGTACTTC. Protein product: CATIPPSGSYEQYF.

This clone occurred a few times. The rearrangement uses TRBV7-2 and TRBJ2-1; D not resolved. The CDR3 has 15 residues. The germline CDR1 and CDR2 sequences are SGHTA and FQGNSA. Trimming took 5 bases from V and 0 from J, leaving 11 bases between them. CDR3 amino acids: CASSQLSHSYNEQFF. The CDR3 DNA reads TGTGCCAGCAGCCAACTATCCCACTCCTACAATGAGCAGTTCTTC.

The chain combines TRBV5-1 with TRBJ1-3; D not resolved. The V and J ends lost 5 bases and 10 bases respectively, with 16 bases between them. Germline V gene sequence: CDR1 SGHRS, CDR2 YFSETQ. The CDR3 is 13 amino acids. For the CDR3, the DNA is TGCGCCAGCAGGGACCGAGAGGGAGGGACCATATATTTT. Amino acid sequence: CASRDREGGTIYF. Complete variable domain (other parts from reference TRBV5-1 and TRBJ1-3): KAGVTQTPRYLIKTRGQQVTLSCSPISGHRSVSWYQQTPGQGLQFLFEYFSETQRNKGNFPGRFSGRQFSNSRSEMNVSTLELGDSALYLCASRDREGGTIYFGEGSWLTVV.

This clone was observed a handful of times. The genes are TRBV27 and TRBJ1-2; tentative D call: TRBD1 (6 bases). V lost 3 bases and J lost 6, with 23 bases in between. The germline V gene has CDR1 MNHEY and CDR2 SMNVEV (reference sequence). This CDR3 contains 17 residues. DNA of the CDR3: TGTGCCAGCAGTTTTTCCCCTTGGGCAGGGGAGGGGGATGGCTACACCTTC. It is translated as CASSFSPWAGEGDGYTF.

There are a few counts of this clone. The chain joins TRBV5-5 to TRBJ1-3; perhaps TRBD1 as D (5 bases). This CDR3 is 18 amino acids long. Germline loops: CDR1 SGHKS, CDR2 YYEKEE (reference sequence). The ends were cut back, 2 bases at V and 2 bases at J, with 20 bases in the middle. DNA of the CDR3: TGTGCCAGCAGCTTCTCTTTCTTTCGGGGGTTTACTGGAAACACCATATATTTT. Amino acids: CASSFSFFRGFTGNTIYF.

The chain links TRBV6-5 to TRBJ1-5, with 7 bases lining up with TRBD1. With V trimmed by 6 bases and J by 6 bases, 11 bases remained unmatched. The germline gives CDR1 MNHEY, CDR2 SVGAGI. The CDR3 consists of 15 residues. In nucleotides, the CDR3 is TGTGCCAGCAGACTCACACAGGGGACCGGTCAGCCCCAGCATTTT. Translation gives CASRLTQGTGQPQHF.

V gene TRBV5-1 combines with J gene TRBJ2-2; perhaps TRBD1 as D (6 bases). The germline CDR1 and CDR2 sequences are SGHRS and YFSETQ. The CDR3 length is 16 residues. The germline V and J ends were trimmed by 0 bases and 7 bases, with 16 bases remaining between them. The CDR3 DNA reads as TGCGCCAGCAGCTTGGCCGTAAGGGGGAAAAACGGGGAGCTGTTTTTT. Translating gives CASSLAVRGKNGELFF.